Shown below are 17 T cell receptor beta chains from a single sample sequenced in a study of blood T cell repertoires in COVID-19. The repertoire was sequenced with immunoSEQ multiplex PCR; TCRdb's copy has only in-frame clones and lacks some. The data contain more than 90,000 clones, 70% to 85% of them singletons. Material for sequencing was peripheral blood. These TCRs come from a human donor in a cohort sampled during active COVID-19.

The chain combines TRBV11-2 with TRBJ1-3; TRBD1 might be the D (6 bases). The CDR3 is made up of 19 amino acids. The V and J ends lost 2 bases and 4 bases respectively, with 24 bases between them. Germline CDR1 is SGHAT and CDR2 is FQNNGV. The CDR3 loop reads CASSLNSPGIQGKGNTIYF. Here the CDR3 DNA reads TGTGCCAGCAGCTTAAATAGTCCCGGTATACAGGGTAAAGGAAACACCATATATTTT.

V and J are TRBV10-1 and TRBJ2-1, with D possibly being TRBD1 (5 bases). CDR1 is WNHNN and CDR2 is SYGVQD in the germline V gene (reference sequence). CDR3 length: 13 amino acids. The V and J ends lost 1 base and 7 bases respectively, with 8 bases between them. The CDR3 DNA follows: TGCGCCAGCAGTGAGTTGGGGCGAAATGAGCAGTTCTTC. Translation: CASSELGRNEQFF.

The chain employs TRBV15 and TRBJ1-6, with a weak D call TRBD1 (5 bases). The germline V gene has CDR1 LNHNV and CDR2 YYDKDF (reference sequence). Trimming removed 1 base at V and 11 bases at J, with 18 bases between. This CDR3 has 16 residues. The CDR3 reads CATSRVLSQEGTPLHF. Here the CDR3 DNA reads TGTGCCACCAGCAGAGTATTGTCCCAGGAGGGGACACCCCTCCACTTT. Supplemented by reference TRBV15 and TRBJ1-6, the full variable domain reads DAMVIQNPRYQVTQFGKPVTLSCSQTLNHNVMYWYQQKSSQAPKLLFHYYDKDFNNEADTPDNFQSRRPNTSFCFLDIRSPGLGDTAMYLCATSRVLSQEGTPLHFGNGTRLTVT.

In the case of this clone: Different DNA sequences within this sample yield the same CDR3. The J gene is TRBJ1-2, the V gene TRBV6-5; the match to TRBD1 covers 8 bases. This CDR3 spans 14 amino acids. CDR1 and CDR2 (germline): MNHEY, SVGAGI. The J segment lost 7 bases and the V segment lost 3 bases, leaving 7 bases of the junction unmatched. CDR3 nucleotide sequence: TGTGCCAGCAGTTATTCTGGACAGGGCTCTGGCTACACCTTC. It is translated as CASSYSGQGSGYTF.

A single count supports this clone. The chain uses TRBV28 and TRBJ1-5; D perhaps matches TRBD1 (6 bases). The CDR3 consists of 15 residues. Trimming removed 6 bases from V and 9 bases from J, with 21 bases in between. CDR1 and CDR2 (germline): MDHEN, SYDVKM. The CDR3 spells CASREQGLPRVPQHF. The DNA for the CDR3 is TGTGCCAGCAGGGAACAGGGACTACCCCGAGTGCCCCAGCATTTT. Full variable domain (rest looked up from reference TRBV28 and TRBJ1-5): DVKVTQSSRYLVKRTGEKVFLECVQDMDHENMFWYRQDPGLGLRLIYFSYDVKMKEKGDIPEGYSVSREKKERFSLILESASTNQTSMYLCASREQGLPRVPQHFGDGTRLSIL.

This chain uses TRBV18 with TRBJ1-5, with a tentative D call TRBD1 (6 bases). The length of the CDR3 is 14 residues. The V gene's germline CDR1 is KGHSH and CDR2 LQKENI. Deletions cut 6 bases from V and 4 bases from J, with 13 bases between. CDR3 DNA sequence: TGTGCCAGCTCGAGGGGGACGGATAATCAGCCCCAGCATTTT. Protein product: CASSRGTDNQPQHF.

The chain carries TRBV10-3 and TRBJ1-2; D remains ambiguous. Germline CDR1 is ENHRY and CDR2 is SYGVKD. This CDR3 has 13 amino acids. The germline V and J ends were trimmed by 10 bases and 6 bases, with 18 bases remaining between them. The CDR3 sequence is CATGEPLEDGYTF. DNA for the CDR3: TGTGCCACTGGAGAACCTCTGGAGGATGGCTACACCTTC.

V gene TRBV11-2 combines with J gene TRBJ2-1; weak D call: TRBD1 (6 bases). The V gene lost 10 bases and the J gene lost 6 bases, with 10 bases spanning the gap. CDR1 SGHAT and CDR2 FQNNGV come from the germline V gene. CDR3 length: 11 amino acids. The CDR3 DNA sequence: TGTGCCACGAGGGGGTTCAATGAGCAGTTCTTC. Its protein product is CATRGFNEQFF.

The table lists this clone with a few counts. The rearrangement uses TRBV18 and TRBJ1-1; D remains ambiguous. Germline V lookup: CDR1 KGHSH, CDR2 LQKENI. The CDR3 is made up of 15 amino acids. V lost 0 bases, J lost 7 bases, and 15 bases lay in between. The DNA for the CDR3 is TGTGCCAGCTCACCACCGAATTCTCGCGGGAGTGAAGCTTTCTTT. This sequence encodes CASSPPNSRGSEAFF.

The V call is TRBV19, the J call TRBJ2-3; D not certain. This CDR3 comprises 14 residues. Germline CDR1 LNHDA, CDR2 SQIVND (reference sequence). V lost 2 bases and J 2 bases, leaving 8 bases between the germline ends. Here the CDR3 DNA reads TGTGCCAGTAGTATAAAGTACATCACAGATACGCAGTATTTT. This translates into CASSIKYITDTQYF. Combining the CDR3 with reference TRBV19 and TRBJ2-3 gives the whole variable domain DGGITQSPKYLFRKEGQNVTLSCEQNLNHDAMYWYRQDPGQGLRLIYYSQIVNDFQKGDIAEGYSVSREKKESFPLTVTSAQKNPTAFYLCASSIKYITDTQYFGPGTRLTVL.

The gene calls are TRBV6-4 and TRBJ2-7; 7 positions agree with TRBD1. V was pared by 2 bases and J by 0 bases, with 4 bases of the junction left unmatched. Looked up from germline, CDR1 is MRHNA and CDR2 is SNTAGT. The CDR3 consists of 15 residues. For the CDR3, the DNA is TGTGCCAGCAGTGACATTTGGGACAGCTCCTACGAGCAGTACTTC. Its translation is CASSDIWDSSYEQYF.

The chain is built from TRBV5-1 and TRBJ1-4; tentatively, D is TRBD1 (5 bases). The CDR3 contains 14 residues. V dropped 0 bases and J dropped 4 bases, with 7 bases sitting between them. Per the germline V gene, CDR1 is SGHRS and CDR2 is YFSETQ. CDR3 nucleotides: TGCGCCAGCAGCTTGGCAGGGATTAATGAAAAACTGTTTTTT. Translation: CASSLAGINEKLFF. The full variable domain, rest sourced from reference TRBV5-1 and TRBJ1-4, is KAGVTQTPRYLIKTRGQQVTLSCSPISGHRSVSWYQQTPGQGLQFLFEYFSETQRNKGNFPGRFSGRQFSNSRSEMNVSTLELGDSALYLCASSLAGINEKLFFGSGTQLSVL.

The chain couples TRBV11-2 to TRBJ1-1; TRBD1 agrees at 8 bases. This CDR3 region has 17 residues. Per the germline V gene, CDR1 is SGHAT and CDR2 is FQNNGV. J was trimmed by 1 base and V by 2 bases; bases with no gene match: 9. In DNA, the CDR3 is TGTGCCAGCAGCTTACGTGGCAGGGGGCCGCCGAACACTGAAGCTTTCTTT. It is translated as CASSLRGRGPPNTEAFF.

The chain carries TRBV2 and TRBJ2-3; 10 bases align to TRBD2. The CDR3 has 17 residues. Germline trimming cut 4 bases from V and 2 bases from J; bases unmatched to any gene: 9. Germline V gene lookup returns CDR1 SNHLY and CDR2 FYNNEI. CDR3: CASSVLAGGRNTDTQYF. CDR3 coding DNA: TGTGCCAGCAGTGTGTTAGCGGGAGGTCGGAACACAGATACGCAGTATTTT. The full variable domain, in which reference TRBV2 and TRBJ2-3 provide the parts outside the CDR3, is EPEVTQTPSHQVTQMGQEVILRCVPISNHLYFYWYRQILGQKVEFLVSFYNNEISEKSEIFDDQFSVERPDGSNFTLKIRSTKLEDSAMYFCASSVLAGGRNTDTQYFGPGTRLTVL.

The genes are TRBV9 and TRBJ2-1; 7 bases map to TRBD2. After removal of 0 bases from V and 9 bases from J, the junction contained 6 bases not matched to a gene. The CDR3 length is 14 residues. Germline loops: CDR1 SGDLS, CDR2 YYNGEE. CDR3 loop: CASSVVDSGTEQFF. The CDR3 coding sequence is TGTGCCAGCAGCGTAGTTGACAGCGGGACTGAGCAGTTCTTC.

A few counts support this clone. The chain combines TRBV19 with TRBJ2-7; D unresolved. V was shortened by 4 bases and J by 2 bases, with 3 bases between the two germline ends. The CDR3 runs 11 residues. Germline assignment: CDR1 LNHDA and CDR2 SQIVND (reference sequence). CDR3 amino acids: CASSTAYEQYF. The CDR3 DNA reads TGTGCCAGTAGTACAGCCTACGAGCAGTACTTC.

The chain couples TRBV18 to TRBJ1-5; D is possibly TRBD1 (6 bases). The CDR3 runs to 18 residues. Trimming took 5 bases from V and 0 from J, leaving 20 bases between them. Germline V gene sequence: CDR1 KGHSH, CDR2 LQKENI. CDR3 DNA sequence: TGTGCCAGCTCAGCATCTTTGGGGGCAGACCATAGCAATCAGCCCCAGCATTTT. This gives the protein CASSASLGADHSNQPQHF.